This T cell receptor beta chain is from a study of shared clonotypes between healthy human individuals. Overall study results and limits: The authors sampled blood alone, and tissue repertoires likely differ.

Some clones are missing from TCRdb's copy, which holds only in-frame ones; the method was immunoSEQ multiplex PCR. Among hundreds of thousands of clones listed, more than 70% were seen once. This clone was found once. Its specificity is not known. This CDR3 is built from 15 residues. The V gene's germline CDR1 is LGHNA and CDR2 YNFKEQ. V shed 0 bases, J shed 4 bases, and the junction held 0 bases outside the gene matches. V gene TRBV4-2 combines with J gene TRBJ2-1; 10 nucleotides line up with TRBD2. The sample was memory CD4+ T cells sorted from blood. Subset of the sample: CD45RA-negative fraction. The TCR comes from a woman under 40 in good health. CDR3 sequence: CASSQELAGYNEQFF. CDR3 in DNA: TGTGCCAGCAGCCAAGAACTAGCGGGATACAATGAGCAGTTCTTC.